This T cell receptor (beta chain) appears in the sequencing data of a study of response to subunit inactivated influenza vaccine. Findings and limits, study-wide: Authors suggested few new T cells are recruited by each seasonal influenza vaccination.

This clonotype was counted between two and nine times. Its target is not known. TCRdb reanalysed the RT-PCR reads using MiXCR and keeps one entry per CDR3 protein. The data contain about 580,000 distinct CDR3 sequences, less than 15% of them seen just once; the ten biggest clones take up around 10%. The CDR3 extends over 12 amino acids. Trimming removed 4 bases from V and 3 bases from J, with 7 bases in between. Per germline, CDR1 LNHNV and CDR2 YYDKDF (reference sequence). The sample here was PBMCs from blood, taken about 13 days after vaccination. This rearrangement joins TRBV15 to TRBJ2-7; D gene uncertain. This clonotype originated in a man aged 45-65 years who received an inactivated influenza vaccine. The CDR3 DNA sequence: TGTGCCACCAGCACTCCGAACTACGAGCAGTACTTC. It is translated as CATSTPNYEQYF.